This T cell receptor (beta chain) was recorded in a study of beta chain features in type 1 diabetes. On the study more broadly: The samples had around 100 million sorted cells examined in all. Regarding the study as a whole: Within each of all four CD4+ subsets, Type 1 diabetes patients had TCRB CDR3s that were moderately but significantly shorter. The naive, central memory and Treg TCRB repertoires looked more alike in patients than they did in healthy donors. The study notes PCR might favor shorter templates equally in patients and controls.

Investigators reverse transcribed all isolated RNA, so they sequenced expressed TCRB transcripts. Sequencing used immunoSEQ multiplex PCR; TCRdb keeps in-frame clones, though not all of them. The data show a few hundred thousand clones, about 14% seen once. Worth noting for this clone: Its antigen is currently unknown.

This CDR3 spans 14 amino acids. CDR1 and CDR2 from the germline V gene are SNHLY and FYNNEI. V shed 8 bases, J shed 1 base, and the junction held 4 bases outside the gene matches. CD4+ cells of the naive, central memory, regulatory and stem cell-like memory types were sorted via CD45RO/CCR7/CD25/CD127/CD95/CD27. The TCR was taken from a young man with type 1 diabetes. The chain joins TRBV2 to TRBJ2-4; TRBD1 matches 8 bases. Sequencing input: naive CD4+ T cells from blood. CDR3 sequence (DNA): TGTGCCAGCGCCGGGGACAGGGCCAAAAACATTCAGTACTTC. It codes for CASAGDRAKNIQYF.